The 5 T cell receptor beta chains in this list originate from one sample, sequenced in a study of T-cell memory formation after mild COVID-19. Each CDR3 protein is one row after TCRdb ran MiXCR on the 5' RACE reads. The sample consists of fewer than 90,000 distinct CDR3 sequences, 9.5% to 15% of them appearing once. Sample: PBMCs or a T cell subset sorted from them (not recorded which). Receptors originate from a man between 18 and 35 years old who had mild COVID-19 (a few samples of this study predate the infection). Cell type and time point are not known.

The V and J genes are TRBV20-1 and TRBJ2-7; 7 bases align to TRBD1. After removal of 0 bases from V and 5 bases from J, the junction contained 7 bases not matched to a gene. The CDR3 has 14 amino acids. Germline-derived CDR1 and CDR2 are DFQATT and SNEGSKA (reference sequence). This CDR3 is CSARDPGQLHEQYV. The CDR3 coding sequence is TGCAGTGCTAGAGATCCGGGACAGCTCCACGAGCAGTACGTC.

This clonotype was counted between two and nine times. The chain combines TRBV3-2 with TRBJ2-1. TRBV3-2 has pseudogene status. CDR3 size: 9 residues. The CDR3 DNA reads as TGTGCCAGCAGCCAAGGTCCGATCTTC. It is translated as CASSQGPIF.

V and J are TRBV29-1 and TRBJ1-2; TRBD1 agrees at 8 bases. Unmatched junction bases numbered 15, after V lost 0 bases and J lost 0 bases. There are 19 residues in the CDR3. Germline V CDR1 and CDR2: SQVTM, ANQGSEA. In DNA, the CDR3 is TGCAGCGTTGAAGAAAAAGGATCCAGGGGGCTCGGCCCTAACTATGGCTACACCTTC. Its translation: CSVEEKGSRGLGPNYGYTF.

V and J are TRBV7-2 and TRBJ2-1, with D perhaps matching TRBD2 (5 bases). Germline CDR1 and CDR2: SGHTA and FQGNSA. V was shortened by 3 bases and J by 6 bases, with 12 bases between the two germline ends. This CDR3 region has 14 residues. The CDR3 reads CASSLGGSGNEQFF. For the CDR3, the DNA is TGTGCCAGCAGCTTGGGCGGGTCGGGCAATGAGCAGTTCTTC.

This clonotype was picked up a small number of times. The chain links TRBV19 to TRBJ1-1; no reliable D call. Germline V lookup: CDR1 LNHDA, CDR2 SQIVND (reference sequence). The CDR3 spans 13 residues. The V and J ends lost 3 bases and 3 bases respectively, with 8 bases between them. For the CDR3, the DNA is TGTGCCAGTAGTATTCTGGGTTACACTGAAGCTTTCTTT. The encoded protein is CASSILGYTEAFF.